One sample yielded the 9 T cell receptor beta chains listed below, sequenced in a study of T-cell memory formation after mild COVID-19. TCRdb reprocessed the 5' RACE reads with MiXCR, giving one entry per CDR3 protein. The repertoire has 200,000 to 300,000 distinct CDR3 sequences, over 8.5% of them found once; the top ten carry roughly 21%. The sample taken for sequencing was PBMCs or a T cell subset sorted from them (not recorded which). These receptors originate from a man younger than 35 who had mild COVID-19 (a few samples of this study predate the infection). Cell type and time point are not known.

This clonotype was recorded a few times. CDR3 protein: CASSLGLAASKQFF. The CDR3 nucleotides read TGTGCCAGCAGCTTGGGACTAGCGGCCTCCAAGCAGTTCTTC. The rearrangement uses TRBV5-6 and TRBJ2-1; 9 bases are shared with TRBD2. The CDR3 runs to 14 residues. CDR1 and CDR2 (germline): SGHDT, YYEEEE. Trimming at V came to 0 bases and at J to 11 bases, leaving 6 bases not matched to a gene.

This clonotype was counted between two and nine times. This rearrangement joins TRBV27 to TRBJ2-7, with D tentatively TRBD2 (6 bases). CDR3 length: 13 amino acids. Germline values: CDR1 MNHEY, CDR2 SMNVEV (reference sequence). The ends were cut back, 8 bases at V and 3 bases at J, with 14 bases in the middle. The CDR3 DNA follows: TGTGCCAGCCGGGGGTTAACAGTCTACGAGCAGTACGTC. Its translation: CASRGLTVYEQYV.

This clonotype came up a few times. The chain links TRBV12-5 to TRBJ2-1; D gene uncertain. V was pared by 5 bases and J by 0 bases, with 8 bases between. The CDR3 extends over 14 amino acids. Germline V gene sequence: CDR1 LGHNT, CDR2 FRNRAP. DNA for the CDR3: TGTGCTAGTGGTGACGGGCTCTCCTACAATGAGCAGTTCTTC. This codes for CASGDGLSYNEQFF.

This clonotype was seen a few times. CDR3 in DNA: TGTGCCAGCAGCCAAGCCGATAATGAAAAACTGTTTTTT. This translates into CASSQADNEKLFF. The chain is built from TRBV3-1 and TRBJ1-4; no definite D call. The V and J ends lost 1 base and 4 bases respectively, with 4 bases between them. The germline V gene has CDR1 LGHDT and CDR2 YNNKEL (reference sequence). This CDR3 has 13 amino acids. Full variable domain (outside the CDR3, taken from reference TRBV3-1 and TRBJ1-4): DTAVSQTPKYLVTQMGNDKSIKCEQNLGHDTMYWYKQDSKKFLKIMFSYNNKELIINETVPNRFSPKSPDKAHLNLHINSLELGDSAVYFCASSQADNEKLFFGSGTQLSVL.

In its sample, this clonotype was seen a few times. DNA of the CDR3: TGTGCCAGCAGCCCGATTCCGGGACAGGGTCAGGAGACCCAGTACTTC. Translating it yields CASSPIPGQGQETQYF. The rearrangement joins TRBV4-2 to TRBJ2-5, with 9 bases identical to TRBD1. The CDR3 runs to 16 residues. The ends lost 4 bases at V and 5 bases at J; junction bases unmatched: 11. Looked up from germline, CDR1 is LGHNA and CDR2 is YNFKEQ.

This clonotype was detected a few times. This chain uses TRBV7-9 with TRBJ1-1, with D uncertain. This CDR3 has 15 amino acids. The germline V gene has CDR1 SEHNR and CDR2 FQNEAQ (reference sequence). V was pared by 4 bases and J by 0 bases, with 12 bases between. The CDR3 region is CASSSLTGVNTEAFF. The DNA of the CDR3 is TGTGCCAGCAGCTCGCTAACCGGGGTGAACACTGAAGCTTTCTTT.

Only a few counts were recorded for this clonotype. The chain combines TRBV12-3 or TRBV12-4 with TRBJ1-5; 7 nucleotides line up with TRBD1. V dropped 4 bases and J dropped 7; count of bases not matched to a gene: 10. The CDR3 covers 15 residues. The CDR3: CASSYLGEGAQPQHF. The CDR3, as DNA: TGTGCCAGCAGTTATCTCGGGGAGGGGGCACAGCCCCAGCATTTT.

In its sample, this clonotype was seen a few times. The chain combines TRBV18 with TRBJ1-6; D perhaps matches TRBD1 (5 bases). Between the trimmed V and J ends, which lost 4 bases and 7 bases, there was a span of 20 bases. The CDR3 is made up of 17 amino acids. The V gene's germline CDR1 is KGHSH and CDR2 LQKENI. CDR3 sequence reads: CASSLPGRAEQNSPLHF. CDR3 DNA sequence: TGTGCCAGCTCACTCCCGGGCAGGGCGGAACAAAATTCACCCCTCCACTTT.

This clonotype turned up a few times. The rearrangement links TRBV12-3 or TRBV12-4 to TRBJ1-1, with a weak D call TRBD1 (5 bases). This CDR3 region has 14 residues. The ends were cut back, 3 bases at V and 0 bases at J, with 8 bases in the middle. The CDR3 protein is CASSFDSMNTEAFF. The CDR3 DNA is TGTGCCAGCAGTTTCGACAGCATGAACACTGAAGCTTTCTTT.